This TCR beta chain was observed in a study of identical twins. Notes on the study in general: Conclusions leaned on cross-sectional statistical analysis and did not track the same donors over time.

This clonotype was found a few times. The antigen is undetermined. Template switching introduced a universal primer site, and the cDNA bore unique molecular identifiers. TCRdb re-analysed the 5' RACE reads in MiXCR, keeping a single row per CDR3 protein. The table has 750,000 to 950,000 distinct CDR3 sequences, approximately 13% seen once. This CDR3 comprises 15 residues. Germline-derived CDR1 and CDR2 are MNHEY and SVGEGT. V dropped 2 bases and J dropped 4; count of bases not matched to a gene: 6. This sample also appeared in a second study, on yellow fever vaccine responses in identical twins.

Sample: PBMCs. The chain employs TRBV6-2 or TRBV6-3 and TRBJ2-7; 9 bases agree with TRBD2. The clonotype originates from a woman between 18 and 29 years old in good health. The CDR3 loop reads CASSYPGLANYEQYF. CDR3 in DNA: TGTGCCAGCAGTTACCCAGGACTAGCGAATTACGAGCAGTACTTC.